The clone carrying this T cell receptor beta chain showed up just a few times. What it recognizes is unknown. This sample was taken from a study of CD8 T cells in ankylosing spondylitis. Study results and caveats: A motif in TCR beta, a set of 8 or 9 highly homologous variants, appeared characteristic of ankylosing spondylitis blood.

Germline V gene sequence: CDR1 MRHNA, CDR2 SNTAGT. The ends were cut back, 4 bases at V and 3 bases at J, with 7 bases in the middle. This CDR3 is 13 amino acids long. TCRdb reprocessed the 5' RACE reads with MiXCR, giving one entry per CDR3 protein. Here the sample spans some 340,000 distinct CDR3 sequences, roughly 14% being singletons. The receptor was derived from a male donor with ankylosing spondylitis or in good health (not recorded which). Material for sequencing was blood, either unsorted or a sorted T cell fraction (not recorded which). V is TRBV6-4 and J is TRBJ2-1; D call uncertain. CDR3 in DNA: TGTGCCAGCAGTGTTGCTGGCTACAATGAGCAGTTCTTC. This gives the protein CASSVAGYNEQFF.